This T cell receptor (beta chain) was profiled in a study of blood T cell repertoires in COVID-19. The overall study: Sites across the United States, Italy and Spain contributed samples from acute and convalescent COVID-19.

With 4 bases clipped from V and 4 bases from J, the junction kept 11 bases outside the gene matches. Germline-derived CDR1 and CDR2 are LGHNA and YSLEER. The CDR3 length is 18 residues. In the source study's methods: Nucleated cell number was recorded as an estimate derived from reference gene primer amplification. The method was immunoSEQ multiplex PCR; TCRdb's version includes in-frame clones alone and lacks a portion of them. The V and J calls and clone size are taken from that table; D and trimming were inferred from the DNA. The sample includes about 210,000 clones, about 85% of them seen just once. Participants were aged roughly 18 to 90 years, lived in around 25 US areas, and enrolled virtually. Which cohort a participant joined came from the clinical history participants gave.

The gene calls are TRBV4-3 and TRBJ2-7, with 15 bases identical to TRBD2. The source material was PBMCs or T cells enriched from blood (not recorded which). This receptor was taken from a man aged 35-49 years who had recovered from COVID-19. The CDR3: CASSPSMGLAGGWYEQYF. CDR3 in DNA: TGCGCCAGCAGCCCGAGCATGGGACTAGCGGGAGGTTGGTACGAGCAGTACTTC.